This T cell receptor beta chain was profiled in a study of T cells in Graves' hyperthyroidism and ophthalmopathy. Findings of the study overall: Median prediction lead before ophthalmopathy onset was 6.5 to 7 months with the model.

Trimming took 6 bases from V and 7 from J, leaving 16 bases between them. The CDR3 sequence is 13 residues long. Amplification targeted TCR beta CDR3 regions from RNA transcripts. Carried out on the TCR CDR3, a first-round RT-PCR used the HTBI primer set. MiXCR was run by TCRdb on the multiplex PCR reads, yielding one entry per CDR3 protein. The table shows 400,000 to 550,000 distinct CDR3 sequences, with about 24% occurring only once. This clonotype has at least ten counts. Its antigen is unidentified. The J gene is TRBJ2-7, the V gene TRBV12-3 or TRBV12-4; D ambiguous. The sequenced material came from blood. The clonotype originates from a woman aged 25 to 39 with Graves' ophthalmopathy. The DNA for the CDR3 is TGTGCCAGCAGCCTAGGACGGTTGCATGAGCAGTACTTC. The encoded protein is CASSLGRLHEQYF.